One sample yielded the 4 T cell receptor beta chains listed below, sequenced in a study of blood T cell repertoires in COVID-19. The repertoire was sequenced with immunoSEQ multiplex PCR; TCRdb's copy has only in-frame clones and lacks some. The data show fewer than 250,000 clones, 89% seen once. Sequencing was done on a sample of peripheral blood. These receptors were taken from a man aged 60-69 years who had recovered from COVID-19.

CDR3 residues: CASSLGLRGGTDTQYF. CDR3 in DNA: TGTGCCAGCAGCTTGGGCTTGCGGGGGGGCACAGATACGCAGTATTTT. V and J are TRBV5-6 and TRBJ2-3, with 8 bases aligning to TRBD2. Germline-derived CDR1 and CDR2 are SGHDT and YYEEEE. Trimming at V came to 0 bases and at J to 1 base, leaving 4 bases not matched to a gene. This CDR3 has 16 amino acids. The full variable domain, completed using reference TRBV5-6 and TRBJ2-3, is DAGVTQSPTHLIKTRGQQVTLRCSPKSGHDTVSWYQQALGQGPQFIFQYYEEEERQRGNFPDRFSGHQFPNYSSELNVNALLLGDSALYLCASSLGLRGGTDTQYFGPGTRLTVL.

The CDR3 coding sequence is TGTGCCAGCAGTCCCTCCCCAGGGCAGCCGACTGAAGCTTTCTTT. Encoded protein: CASSPSPGQPTEAFF. The V gene is TRBV27, the J gene TRBJ1-1; tentatively, D is TRBD1 (5 bases). CDR3 length: 15 residues. The ends were cut back, 5 bases at V and 5 bases at J, with 18 bases in the middle. Germline V gene data show CDR1 as MNHEY and CDR2 as SMNVEV (reference sequence).

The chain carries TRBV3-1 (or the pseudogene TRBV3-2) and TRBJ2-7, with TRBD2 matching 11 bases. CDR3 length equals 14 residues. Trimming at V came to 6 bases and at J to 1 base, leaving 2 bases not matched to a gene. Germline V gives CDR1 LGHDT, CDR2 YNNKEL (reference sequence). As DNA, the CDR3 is TGTGCCAGCAGGGCTAGCGGGGGGTCCTACGAGCAGTACTTC. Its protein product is CASRASGGSYEQYF.

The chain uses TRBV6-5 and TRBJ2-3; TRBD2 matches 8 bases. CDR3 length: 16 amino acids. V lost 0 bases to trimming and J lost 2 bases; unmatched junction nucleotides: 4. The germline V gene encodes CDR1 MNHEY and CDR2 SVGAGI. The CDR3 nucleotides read TGTGCCAGCAGTTACTCCGGCGGGAGGACCACAGATACGCAGTATTTT. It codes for CASSYSGGRTTDTQYF.